Shown below are 21 T cell receptor beta chains from a single sample sequenced in a study of spatial heterogeneity in lung cancer. TCRdb used MiXCR to reprocess the 5' RACE reads, holding one entry per CDR3 protein. Of 2,500 to 3,500 distinct CDR3 sequences listed, 3% to 4% are singletons. General study results and limits: For expanded intratumoral alpha and beta TCRs, counts tracked tumor mutation counts.

Time point defined: sample taken at primary tumor resection. The antigens these receptors bind are not known. Sequencing used lung tumor tissue, obtained at surgery. These receptors all come from a male donor with early-stage non-small cell lung cancer.

This clonotype is categorized as medium-sized. This chain uses TRBV27 with TRBJ1-2, with TRBD1 as a possible D gene (6 bases). This CDR3 has 12 residues. CDR1 is MNHEY, CDR2 SMNVEV, per germline (reference sequence). The V gene lost 9 bases and the J gene lost 3 bases, with 11 bases spanning the gap. The CDR3 reads CASKDRDYGYTF. The CDR3 bases are TGTGCCAGTAAGGACAGAGACTATGGCTACACCTTC.

This clonotype was seen repeatedly, ten times or more. The J gene is TRBJ2-2, the V gene TRBV5-6, with D perhaps matching TRBD1 or TRBD2 (5 bases each). CDR1 is SGHDT and CDR2 is YYEEEE in the germline V gene. This CDR3 is built from 16 residues. V dropped 4 bases and J dropped 0 bases, with 13 bases sitting between them. For the CDR3, the DNA is TGTGCCAGCAGCCATGCCGGGACGGCGAACACCGGGGAGCTGTTTTTT. Encoded protein: CASSHAGTANTGELFF. The whole variable domain, remainder taken from reference TRBV5-6 and TRBJ2-2, is DAGVTQSPTHLIKTRGQQVTLRCSPKSGHDTVSWYQQALGQGPQFIFQYYEEEERQRGNFPDRFSGHQFPNYSSELNVNALLLGDSALYLCASSHAGTANTGELFFGEGSRLTVL.

V gene TRBV5-1 combines with J gene TRBJ2-5; 7 nucleotides match TRBD2. V gave up 5 bases and J gave up 2 bases; unmatched junction bases: 6. Per germline, CDR1 SGHRS and CDR2 YFSETQ. This CDR3 has 14 amino acids. The CDR3 region is CASRRTRSQETQYF. DNA of the CDR3: TGCGCCAGCAGAAGGACTAGATCTCAAGAGACCCAGTACTTC.

This clonotype is medium-sized in the sample. DNA for the CDR3: TGTGCCAGCAGTTTCGTAGAGACCCAGTACTTC. Translation: CASSFVETQYF. V is TRBV12-3 or TRBV12-4 and J is TRBJ2-5; D remains ambiguous. The V end was cut by 3 bases, the J end by 4 bases, with 3 bases between. This CDR3 region has 11 residues.

This clonotype came up many times. This sequence joins TRBV7-8 and TRBJ2-1; D call uncertain. Trimming left V 5 bases short and J 0 bases short, with 11 bases between. CDR1 is SGHVS and CDR2 is FQNEAQ in the germline V gene. The CDR3 length is 15 residues. The CDR3 DNA reads TGTGCCAGCAGCATCCGGACGGACTCCTACAATGAGCAGTTCTTC. The encoded protein is CASSIRTDSYNEQFF.

This clonotype qualifies as medium-sized. This rearrangement joins TRBV6-5 to TRBJ1-2, with D uncertain. The V gene's germline CDR1 is MNHEY and CDR2 SVGAGI. The V and J ends lost 6 bases and 8 bases respectively, with 25 bases between them. CDR3 length: 16 amino acids. This chain's CDR3 is CASRDNAEPGSRGYTF. The DNA for the CDR3 is TGTGCCAGCAGGGATAACGCTGAACCAGGCTCTCGAGGCTACACCTTC.

By share, this clonotype counts as medium-sized (0.01 to 0.1%). The V call is TRBV4-1, the J call TRBJ2-5, with D hard to call. The V end lost 0 bases, the J end lost 7 bases, and 6 bases lay between the germline ends. Germline V gene sequence: CDR1 MGHRA, CDR2 YSYEKL. The CDR3 totals 12 residues. The CDR3, as DNA: TGCGCCAGCAGCCAAGATAGGATGACCCAGTACTTC. Amino acids: CASSQDRMTQYF.

This clonotype counts as medium-sized (0.01 to 0.1%). The chain combines TRBV4-1 with TRBJ2-1; possibly TRBD1 for D (6 bases). V was clipped by 4 bases and J by 1 base, with 14 bases between them. Germline lookup yields CDR1 MGHRA and CDR2 YSYEKL. This CDR3 has 16 amino acids. The chain's CDR3 is CASSRQQGKSYNEQFF. CDR3 in DNA: TGCGCCAGCAGCCGACAACAGGGCAAGTCCTACAATGAGCAGTTCTTC.

By sample fraction, this clonotype is medium-sized. This chain links TRBV19 with TRBJ2-7; perhaps TRBD1 as D (5 bases). The CDR3 spans 11 residues. CDR1 and CDR2 from the germline V gene are LNHDA and SQIVND (reference sequence). V was trimmed by 10 bases and J by 3 bases, leaving 10 bases between them. Here the CDR3 reads CATQGFYEQYF. DNA for the CDR3: TGTGCCACCCAGGGCTTCTACGAGCAGTACTTC.

This clonotype is classed as large. The chain combines TRBV13 with TRBJ2-3; no clear D. Germline CDR1 and CDR2: PRHDT and FYEKMQ (reference sequence). CDR3 size: 13 residues. Trimming removed 0 bases from V and 3 bases from J, with 4 bases in between. CDR3 sequence (DNA): TGTGCCAGCAGCTTAGGCCTAACAGATACGCAGTATTTT. Residues: CASSLGLTDTQYF.

This clonotype was seen at least ten times. The genes are TRBV20-1 and TRBJ2-3; D gene ambiguous. CDR1 DFQATT and CDR2 SNEGSKA come from the germline V gene (reference sequence). The CDR3 has 15 amino acids. The germline V and J ends were trimmed by 2 bases and 0 bases, with 12 bases remaining between them. The CDR3 loop is CSARQTYISTDTQYF. The CDR3 nucleotides read TGCAGTGCTAGACAGACTTACATTAGCACAGATACGCAGTATTTT.

This clonotype is categorized as medium-sized. The rearrangement joins TRBV12-3 or TRBV12-4 to TRBJ2-7; 7 bases line up with TRBD1. Trimming removed 5 bases from V and 5 bases from J; junction bases left unmatched: 9. The CDR3 covers 14 residues. CDR3 protein: CASSGARGTDEQYF. The CDR3 DNA reads as TGTGCCAGCAGTGGGGCTCGAGGGACAGACGAGCAGTACTTC.

This clonotype was picked up many times. Germline is not matched at one junction end, which may reflect a read error. The genes are TRBV5-4 and TRBJ1-4; no clear D gene. This CDR3 has 13 residues. Germline V gene data show CDR1 as SGHNT and CDR2 as YYREEE (reference sequence). The CDR3 DNA is TGTGCCAGCAGCTTGGAGACCCCGGGCCCCGTTAGTTTT. Protein sequence: CASSLETPGPVSF.

This clonotype is labeled as medium-sized (0.01 to 0.1%). A read error may produce the germline difference seen at one junction end. This chain connects TRBV5-6 to TRBJ2-4; 13 nucleotides match TRBD2. The germline gives CDR1 SGHDT, CDR2 YYEEEE. The CDR3 loop spans 17 amino acids. The CDR3 DNA reads TGTGCCAGCAGCCTGGTGACCCCTGGACTAGCGGGAGCCGCCAGGGACTTC. This sequence encodes CASSLVTPGLAGAARDF.

This clonotype is labeled medium-sized (0.01 to 0.1%). V gene TRBV24-1 combines with J gene TRBJ2-1, with unresolved D. CDR3 length: 14 residues. V lost 4 bases and J 0 bases, leaving 6 bases between the germline ends. Germline V lookup: CDR1 KGHDR, CDR2 SFDVKD. The CDR3: CATSDGLSYNEQFF. CDR3 nucleotides: TGTGCCACCAGTGACGGGCTCTCCTACAATGAGCAGTTCTTC.

This clonotype was detected a few times. This chain links TRBV28 with TRBJ2-3, with 7 nucleotides matching TRBD2. This CDR3 comprises 15 residues. The J segment lost 5 bases and the V segment lost 6 bases, leaving 11 bases of the junction unmatched. Germline values: CDR1 MDHEN, CDR2 SYDVKM. The CDR3: CASRPSGGRGDTQYF. Written as DNA, the CDR3 is TGTGCCAGCAGGCCATCGGGGGGTAGAGGAGATACGCAGTATTTT.

This clonotype is medium-sized within its sample. The CDR3 loop reads CAWSRNRFGEGSPLHF. The CDR3 bases are TGTGCCTGGAGCCGGAACAGGTTTGGTGAGGGTTCACCCCTCCACTTT. The chain has TRBV30 and TRBJ1-6, with D possibly matching TRBD1 (5 bases). CDR3 size: 16 residues. Trimming shortened V by 3 bases and J by 9 bases, and 21 bases separated the two germline ends. Germline assignment: CDR1 GTSNPN and CDR2 SVGIG (reference sequence).

V and J are TRBV28 and TRBJ2-2, with 8 bases aligning to TRBD1. Germline lookup yields CDR1 MDHEN and CDR2 SYDVKM. With 5 bases clipped from V and 2 bases from J, the junction kept 4 bases outside the gene matches. The CDR3 totals 15 residues. The CDR3 DNA is TGTGCCAGCAGTCACCAGGGGGCTAACACCGGGGAGCTGTTTTTT. It translates to CASSHQGANTGELFF.

This clonotype was seen many times. The chain has TRBV11-2 and TRBJ1-1; D not certain. The CDR3 runs to 14 residues. CDR1 and CDR2 from the germline V gene are SGHAT and FQNNGV. V lost 1 base and J lost 4, with 10 bases in between. The CDR3 coding sequence is TGTGCCAGCAGCTTAGGAATAATCGGCACTGAAGCTTTCTTT. Translated: CASSLGIIGTEAFF.

This clonotype was observed at least ten times. A much larger clone differs from this one at a single base, so this may be a read error. V gene TRBV7-2 combines with J gene TRBJ2-1, with 13 bases identical to TRBD2. This CDR3 has 17 residues. CDR1 is SGHTA, CDR2 FQGNSA, per germline. In DNA, the CDR3 is TGTGTCAGCAGCTTAGCGGTACAGGGACTAGCGGGGTTTGAGCAGTTCTTC. Translated, it gives CVSSLAVQGLAGFEQFF.

By share of the sample, this clonotype is medium-sized. The rearrangement uses TRBV10-3 and TRBJ2-7; 7 nucleotides match TRBD1. The CDR3 contains 13 residues. From germline, CDR1 is ENHRY and CDR2 SYGVKD. V lost 0 bases, J lost 5 bases, and 1 base stayed unmatched. The CDR3 DNA reads TGTGCCATCAGTGAGTCGAGGGGGCACGAGCAGTACTTC. Amino acids: CAISESRGHEQYF.